The 9 T cell receptor beta chains below were found in one sample sequenced in a study of PD-1 blockade in classical Hodgkin lymphoma. Sequencing was performed with immunoSEQ multiplex PCR; in TCRdb, only in-frame clones are kept and a portion is missing. The repertoire has about 36,000 clones, 85% to 90% of them found once; the top ten carry 0.22%. Time point: newly diagnosed, previously untreated cHL patient sample. Isolation of CD4+ T cells from thawed PBMCs was performed by magnetic negative selection. Source material: CD4+ T cells from blood. The receptors were sampled from a human donor with classical Hodgkin lymphoma.

The V call is TRBV29-1, the J call TRBJ2-5, with D perhaps matching TRBD1 or TRBD2 (7 bases each). The germline V gene encodes CDR1 SQVTM and CDR2 ANQGSEA. This CDR3 spans 13 amino acids. Trimming cost V 7 bases and J 2 bases, with 14 bases left between them. CDR3 in amino acids: CSAGEGQQETQYF. The CDR3 DNA is TGCAGCGCTGGGGAGGGACAGCAAGAGACCCAGTACTTC.

The chain links TRBV12-5 to TRBJ2-2; D is unclear. Germline V gives CDR1 LGHNT, CDR2 FRNRAP. V gave up 0 bases and J gave up 6 bases, with 8 bases separating them. There are 14 residues in the CDR3. CDR3 protein: CASGLVPVPGELFF. CDR3 nucleotides: TGTGCTAGTGGTTTGGTACCAGTACCCGGGGAGCTGTTTTTT.

The V gene is TRBV29-1, the J gene TRBJ2-1; 10 nucleotides match TRBD1. Germline CDR1 reads SQVTM; CDR2 reads ANQGSEA. The CDR3 extends over 16 amino acids. V shed 3 bases and J 4 bases; nucleotides not matched to a gene: 9. Written as DNA, the CDR3 is TGCAGCGTTGAGCGAGCGGGACAGGGGCGTTACAATGAGCAGTTCTTC. Its translation is CSVERAGQGRYNEQFF.

The chain combines TRBV20-1 with TRBJ2-7; D ambiguous. CDR1 and CDR2 from the germline V gene are DFQATT and SNEGSKA (reference sequence). The ends were cut back, 6 bases at V and 7 bases at J, with 10 bases in the middle. This CDR3 is built from 10 residues. CDR3 in amino acids: CSAGIREQYF. For the CDR3, the DNA is TGCAGTGCGGGCATTCGTGAGCAGTACTTC.

This rearrangement joins TRBV19 to TRBJ2-7; maybe TRBD1 (6 bases). This CDR3 region has 14 residues. With 4 bases removed from V and 2 bases from J, the gap between germline ends came to 12 bases. Germline CDR1 reads LNHDA; CDR2 reads SQIVND (reference sequence). CDR3 DNA: TGTGCCAGTAGTACTGGCACAGGGACCTACGAGCAGTACTTC. Amino acids: CASSTGTGTYEQYF.

The chain links TRBV28 to TRBJ2-7; maybe TRBD1 (6 bases). This CDR3 contains 13 residues. V was trimmed by 7 bases and J by 3 bases, leaving 13 bases between them. CDR1 MDHEN and CDR2 SYDVKM come from the germline V gene. DNA of the CDR3: TGTGCCAGCACCTCGGACAGCTACTACGAGCAGTACTTC. Translation gives CASTSDSYYEQYF.

The V gene is TRBV19, the J gene TRBJ2-5; no clear D gene. The CDR3 runs to 16 residues. The germline V and J ends were trimmed by 0 bases and 5 bases, with 16 bases remaining between them. CDR1 and CDR2 (germline): LNHDA, SQIVND (reference sequence). CDR3 bases: TGTGCCAGTAGTATAGAGTGGGGTACCCCTCTGGAGACCCAGTACTTC. It translates to CASSIEWGTPLETQYF.

The chain is built from TRBV7-2 and TRBJ2-7; D not resolved. V was pared by 1 base and J by 6 bases, with 13 bases between. The CDR3 runs to 14 residues. Germline values: CDR1 SGHTA, CDR2 FQGNSA. This CDR3 is CASSLDPRGSEQYF. Written as DNA, the CDR3 is TGTGCCAGCAGCTTAGATCCTCGCGGCTCCGAGCAGTACTTC.

The V and J genes are TRBV5-4 and TRBJ1-3, with D perhaps TRBD1 (5 bases). Trimming shortened V by 4 bases and J by 4 bases, and 15 bases separated the two germline ends. The CDR3 totals 15 residues. Germline V gene lookup returns CDR1 SGHNT and CDR2 YYREEE (reference sequence). CDR3 bases: TGTGCCAGCAGCGCAAATCCAGGGAGGGGAAACACCATATATTTT. This encodes CASSANPGRGNTIYF.